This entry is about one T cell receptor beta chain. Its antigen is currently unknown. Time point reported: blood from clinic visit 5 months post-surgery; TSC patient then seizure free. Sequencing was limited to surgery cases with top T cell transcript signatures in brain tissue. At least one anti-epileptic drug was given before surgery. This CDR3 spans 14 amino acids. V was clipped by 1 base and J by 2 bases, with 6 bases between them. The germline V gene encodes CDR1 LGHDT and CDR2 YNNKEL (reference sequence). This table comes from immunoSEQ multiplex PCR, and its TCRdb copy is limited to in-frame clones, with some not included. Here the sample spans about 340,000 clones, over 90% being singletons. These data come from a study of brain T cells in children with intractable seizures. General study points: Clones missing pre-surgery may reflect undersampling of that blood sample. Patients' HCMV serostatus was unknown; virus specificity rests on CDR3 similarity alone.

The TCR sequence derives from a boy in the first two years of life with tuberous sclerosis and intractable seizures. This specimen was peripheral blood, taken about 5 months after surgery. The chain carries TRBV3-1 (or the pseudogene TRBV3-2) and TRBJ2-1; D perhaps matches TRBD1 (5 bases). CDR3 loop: CASSQGQPYNEQFF. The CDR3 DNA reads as TGTGCCAGCAGCCAAGGACAGCCCTACAATGAGCAGTTCTTC.